The 17 T cell receptor beta chains below all came from one sample that was sequenced in a study of T cell changes during pregnancy in multiple sclerosis. TCRdb keeps only in-frame clones here, not all; method: immunoSEQ multiplex PCR. Of around 30,000 clones in the sample, approximately 90% were seen once. Source: CD8+ T cells from peripheral blood mononuclear cells, taken in the third trimester of pregnancy. The source is a female donor with multiple sclerosis, enrolled in a pregnancy study.

By share of the sample, this clone is medium-sized. The gene calls are TRBV4-3 and TRBJ1-2; D not resolved. In germline, CDR1 is LGHNA, CDR2 YSLEER. This CDR3 is built from 16 residues. Trimming shortened V by 4 bases and J by 6 bases, and 21 bases separated the two germline ends. CDR3 in DNA: TGCGCCAGCAGCCCTACCACGTTAAGGAGTATGGATGGCTACACCTTC. As protein: CASSPTTLRSMDGYTF.

The rearrangement joins TRBV27 to TRBJ2-7; D possibly corresponds to TRBD2 (6 bases). The germline CDR1 and CDR2 sequences are MNHEY and SMNVEV (reference sequence). Trimming left V 6 bases short and J 3 bases short, with 9 bases between. CDR3 length: 12 amino acids. CDR3 coding DNA: TGTGCCAGCAGATCCGGGAGCTACGAGCAGTACTTC. Translated, it gives CASRSGSYEQYF.

The genes are TRBV5-4 and TRBJ2-7, with 9 bases identical to TRBD1. The CDR3 consists of 15 residues. CDR1 SGHNT and CDR2 YYREEE come from the germline V gene (reference sequence). The V gene end was trimmed by 3 bases and the J gene end by 0 bases; junction bases not matched to a gene: 4. CDR3 DNA sequence: TGTGCCAGCAGCTACGACAGGGGGGTCTCCTACGAGCAGTACTTC. Amino acid sequence: CASSYDRGVSYEQYF.

J is TRBJ2-1 and V is TRBV7-3; D gene unclear. This CDR3 is built from 11 residues. Trimming left V 5 bases short and J 7 bases short, with 6 bases between. Germline CDR1 reads SGHTA; CDR2 reads FQGTGA. The CDR3 region is CASSAGNEQFF. CDR3 coding DNA: TGTGCCAGCAGCGCCGGGAATGAGCAGTTCTTC.

The chain recombines TRBV7-9 with TRBJ1-2; D possibly corresponds to TRBD1 (5 bases). Trimming stripped 5 bases from V and 4 bases from J, with 8 bases between. Germline V gene sequence: CDR1 SEHNR, CDR2 FQNEAQ (reference sequence). This CDR3 has 12 residues. In DNA, the CDR3 is TGTGCCAGCAGCCCAGGGTTCTATGGCTACACCTTC. Protein product: CASSPGFYGYTF.

The CDR3 nucleotides read TGTGCCAGCAGTGGCGGTAGCACAGATACGCAGTATTTT. Translated: CASSGGSTDTQYF. This chain uses TRBV6-4 with TRBJ2-3; D is uncertain. Germline CDR1 is MRHNA and CDR2 is SNTAGT. The ends were cut back, 4 bases at V and 0 bases at J, with 5 bases in the middle. This CDR3 is built from 13 residues.

J is TRBJ1-6 and V is TRBV7-8; D is possibly TRBD1 (5 bases). V lost 4 bases to trimming and J lost 9 bases, with 13 bases between them. Germline lookup yields CDR1 SGHVS and CDR2 FQNEAQ. The CDR3 is 14 residues long. CDR3 nucleotide sequence: TGTGCCAGCAGCTCAGGAGGCGGGGGTTCACCCCTCCACTTT. Protein: CASSSGGGGSPLHF.

The V and J genes are TRBV27 and TRBJ2-5; 12 bases fit TRBD2. Germline V gene lookup returns CDR1 MNHEY and CDR2 SMNVEV (reference sequence). The ends lost 6 bases at V and 5 bases at J; junction bases unmatched: 7. The CDR3 length is 15 residues. The CDR3 sequence is CASSYTGTSGETQYF. The CDR3 nucleotides read TGTGCCAGCAGCTACACCGGGACTAGCGGGGAGACCCAGTACTTC.

This clone showed up many times. This sequence joins TRBV18 and TRBJ1-1, with D tentatively TRBD1 (6 bases). There are 20 residues in the CDR3. CDR1 and CDR2 from the germline V gene are KGHSH and LQKENI. V lost 4 bases, J lost 0 bases, and 27 bases lay in between. CDR3 residues: CASSLSDSYDAEGVNTEAFF. The CDR3 DNA reads TGTGCCAGCTCACTTTCGGACAGTTACGACGCCGAAGGGGTGAACACTGAAGCTTTCTTT.

The CDR3 nucleotides are TGTGCCAGCAGTGATCCGGCCAGGGCTCAAGAGACCCAGTACTTC. Residues: CASSDPARAQETQYF. V gene TRBV6-1 combines with J gene TRBJ2-5, with D possibly being TRBD1 (5 bases). The CDR3 is 15 amino acids. From germline, CDR1 is MNHNS and CDR2 SASEGT. V lost 3 bases to trimming and J lost 2 bases, with 13 bases between them.

The V gene is TRBV9, the J gene TRBJ2-3; D not resolved. The CDR3 length is 14 residues. Trimming took 6 bases from V and 6 from J, leaving 17 bases between them. Germline CDR1 SGDLS, CDR2 YYNGEE. This CDR3 reads CASTESPIGDTQYF. The DNA of the CDR3 is TGTGCCAGCACCGAAAGCCCTATCGGGGATACGCAGTATTTT.

The chain links TRBV5-4 to TRBJ1-2; 8 positions agree with TRBD1. In germline, CDR1 is SGHNT, CDR2 YYREEE (reference sequence). CDR3 length: 18 residues. The V gene end was trimmed by 0 bases and the J gene end by 5 bases; junction bases not matched to a gene: 15. The CDR3 region has the DNA TGTGCCAGCAGCTTGGGTGGTGACAGGGGCGCGGTGGAGTATGGCTACACCTTC. Amino acid sequence: CASSLGGDRGAVEYGYTF.

V usage is TRBV30 and J usage is TRBJ2-4, with 9 bases lining up with TRBD2. The germline CDR1 and CDR2 sequences are GTSNPN and SVGIG (reference sequence). CDR3 length: 13 residues. V was pared by 5 bases and J by 2 bases, with 1 base of the junction left unmatched. The CDR3 region is CAWGLATKNIQYF. CDR3 coding DNA: TGTGCCTGGGGACTAGCGACCAAAAACATTCAGTACTTC.

The rearrangement links TRBV7-9 to TRBJ2-3; D gene unclear. V dropped 1 base and J dropped 0 bases, with 8 bases sitting between them. Germline CDR1 and CDR2: SEHNR and FQNEAQ (reference sequence). The CDR3 totals 15 residues. CDR3 loop: CASSLGQISTDTQYF. CDR3 nucleotide sequence: TGTGCCAGCAGCTTAGGGCAGATTAGCACAGATACGCAGTATTTT.

The chain links TRBV6-5 to TRBJ2-2, with D unresolved. Germline V gene data show CDR1 as MNHEY and CDR2 as SVGAGI. V lost 6 bases to trimming and J lost 0 bases, with 8 bases between them. This CDR3 contains 14 residues. CDR3 amino acids: CASRSRSNTGELFF. The CDR3 DNA reads as TGTGCCAGCAGAAGTAGATCGAACACCGGGGAGCTGTTTTTT.

V and J are TRBV28 and TRBJ2-7; 9 nucleotides agree with TRBD2. The J segment lost 7 bases and the V segment lost 2 bases, leaving 6 bases of the junction unmatched. The CDR3 is made up of 14 amino acids. Germline lookup yields CDR1 MDHEN and CDR2 SYDVKM. The CDR3 region is CASSLRGGGEEQYF. The CDR3, as DNA: TGTGCCAGCAGTTTACGCGGCGGGGGGGAAGAGCAGTACTTC.

This chain uses TRBV27 with TRBJ2-7; 7 nucleotides line up with TRBD2. Germline V lookup: CDR1 MNHEY, CDR2 SMNVEV (reference sequence). The junction had 9 bases not matched to a gene; V was cut back by 2 bases and J by 5 bases. This CDR3 has 15 residues. The CDR3 sequence: CASSLAGAGLHEQYF. The CDR3, as DNA: TGTGCCAGCAGTTTAGCGGGAGCAGGGCTACACGAGCAGTACTTC.